A single sample gave rise to the 32 T cell receptor beta chains below, sequenced in a study of blood T cell repertoires in COVID-19 (dated by TCRdb to between 2020 and 2021). The library was generated by the immunoSEQ multiplex PCR assay. This immuneACCESS table, as held by TCRdb, lists in-frame sequences with V and J called but not all clones. Of the missing ones, under half trace to an unresolved V gene in checked studies; the others have no known cause. This sample has under 550,000 clones in its table, and around 90% of those were observed once. The ten most abundant clones make up roughly 0.87% of the sample. Sequencing was done on a sample of peripheral blood. Every receptor here comes from a young man with COVID-19, enrolled during active disease.

CDR3 DNA sequence: TGTGCCTGGAGTTACCAGGGCACTGGCTACACCTTC. This sequence encodes CAWSYQGTGYTF. The rearrangement uses TRBV30 and TRBJ1-2, with a tentative D call TRBD1 (5 bases). CDR3 length: 12 residues. With 2 bases removed from V and 7 bases from J, the gap between germline ends came to 11 bases. Germline values: CDR1 GTSNPN, CDR2 SVGIG (reference sequence).

This clone was counted a single time. The V gene is TRBV7-9, the J gene TRBJ2-3; 8 bases are a match to TRBD2. This CDR3 has 17 amino acids. Trimming removed 0 bases from V and 2 bases from J; junction bases left unmatched: 7. CDR1 and CDR2 from the germline V gene are SEHNR and FQNEAQ (reference sequence). The CDR3 sequence is CASSLAGLARNTDTQYF. The CDR3 region has the DNA TGTGCCAGCAGCTTAGCCGGACTAGCACGGAACACAGATACGCAGTATTTT.

This clone was detected ten times or more. The chain has TRBV11-1 and TRBJ2-7; TRBD1 agrees at 7 bases. CDR3 length: 16 residues. J gave up 4 bases and V 1 base, and 10 bases lay outside the gene matches. The germline V gene has CDR1 SGHAT and CDR2 FQDESV (reference sequence). CDR3 amino acids: CASSLEQAGTEYEQYF. The DNA for the CDR3 is TGTGCCAGCAGCTTAGAGCAGGCCGGGACAGAGTACGAGCAGTACTTC.

CDR3: CASSEAREAASGYTF. CDR3 bases: TGTGCCAGCAGTGAAGCCCGGGAGGCCGCTTCTGGCTACACCTTC. J is TRBJ1-2 and V is TRBV2; D gene unclear. The CDR3 loop spans 15 amino acids. V shed 0 bases and J shed 7 bases, with 15 bases lying between them. CDR1 and CDR2 (germline): SNHLY, FYNNEI.

About this clone: The junction and the germline gene differ at one end; a read error may be behind it. The chain combines TRBV6-6 with TRBJ2-7; a weak D match, TRBD1 (5 bases). Germline V lookup: CDR1 MNHNY, CDR2 SVGAGI (reference sequence). The CDR3 contains 11 residues. The CDR3 DNA reads as TGTGCCAGTTATCGAGGCGGACATCTCAACTTC. It yields the protein CASYRGGHLNF.

The chain combines TRBV7-6 with TRBJ2-1; 7 positions match TRBD2. Looked up from germline, CDR1 is SGHVS and CDR2 is FNYEAQ. V trimming: 4 bases; J trimming: 0 bases; junction bases outside the gene matches: 3. The CDR3 sequence is 15 residues long. In nucleotides, the CDR3 is TGTGCCAGCAGCTGGCGGGGGAGCTCCTACAATGAGCAGTTCTTC. Residues: CASSWRGSSYNEQFF.

This chain connects TRBV7-9 to TRBJ1-6, with D hard to call. Germline lookup yields CDR1 SEHNR and CDR2 FQNEAQ (reference sequence). This CDR3 has 15 amino acids. The germline V and J ends were trimmed by 0 bases and 7 bases, with 10 bases remaining between them. In DNA form, the CDR3 reads TGTGCCAGCAGCTTAGCGGTCACAGCAAATTCACCCCTCCACTTT. Protein product: CASSLAVTANSPLHF. Full variable domain (rest looked up from reference TRBV7-9 and TRBJ1-6): DTGVSQNPRHKITKRGQNVTFRCDPISEHNRLYWYRQTLGQGPEFLTYFQNEAQLEKSRLLSDRFSAERPKGSFSTLEIQRTEQGDSAMYLCASSLAVTANSPLHFGNGTRLTVT.

The J gene is TRBJ1-2, the V gene TRBV14; 9 bases agree with TRBD1. The germline gives CDR1 SGHDN, CDR2 FVKESK. CDR3 length: 12 residues. The V and J ends lost 5 bases and 8 bases, in that order; junction bases with no gene match: 3. The CDR3 coding sequence is TGTGCCAGCAGCTATGGACAGGGGGGCTACACCTTC. Translation: CASSYGQGGYTF.

The rearrangement joins TRBV30 to TRBJ1-2; no firm D call. V gave up 1 base and J gave up 4 bases, with 4 bases separating them. Germline CDR1 GTSNPN, CDR2 SVGIG (reference sequence). CDR3 length equals 11 residues. CDR3 nucleotides: TGTGCCTGGAGTGGGAGCTATGGCTACACCTTC. Its translation is CAWSGSYGYTF.

The rearrangement joins TRBV7-3 to TRBJ2-5, with 7 positions matching TRBD2. V trimming: 2 bases; J trimming: 4 bases; junction bases outside the gene matches: 1. The CDR3 sequence is 13 residues long. The germline gives CDR1 SGHTA, CDR2 FQGTGA. The DNA for the CDR3 is TGTGCCAGCAGCTTAGGGAGGGGAGAGACCCAGTACTTC. Its translation: CASSLGRGETQYF.

The CDR3 here is CASRVSVTNQETQYF. Here the CDR3 DNA reads TGTGCCAGCAGGGTCTCGGTCACCAACCAAGAGACCCAGTACTTC. V usage is TRBV19 and J usage is TRBJ2-5, with D tentatively TRBD1 (5 bases). V shed 9 bases and J shed 0 bases, with 17 bases lying between them. Germline V gene lookup returns CDR1 LNHDA and CDR2 SQIVND (reference sequence). There are 15 residues in the CDR3.

The chain uses TRBV20-1 and TRBJ2-5, with TRBD2 matching 9 bases. The CDR3 sequence is 15 residues long. Germline V gives CDR1 DFQATT, CDR2 SNEGSKA (reference sequence). V was clipped by 3 bases and J by 5 bases; unmatched bases: 10. The CDR3 nucleotides are TGCAGTGCTAGTCAAACCGGGACTAGCTTTGAGACCCAGTACTTC. This translates into CSASQTGTSFETQYF.

The chain recombines TRBV29-1 with TRBJ2-5; weak D call: TRBD1 (7 bases). Germline V gene lookup returns CDR1 SQVTM and CDR2 ANQGSEA. Trimming pared 5 bases from V and 5 bases from J, leaving 15 bases between. This CDR3 region has 13 residues. CDR3 sequence: CSVQTGTGETQYF. In DNA, the CDR3 is TGCAGCGTTCAGACAGGGACTGGGGAGACCCAGTACTTC.

This chain uses TRBV5-4 with TRBJ1-2; possibly TRBD1 for D (5 bases). Germline V gene sequence: CDR1 SGHNT, CDR2 YYREEE (reference sequence). V was pared by 4 bases and J by 0 bases, with 13 bases between. The CDR3 covers 15 residues. Written as DNA, the CDR3 is TGTGCCAGCAGCCTAAGACAGTCCGCTAACTATGGCTACACCTTC. It encodes CASSLRQSANYGYTF. Complete variable domain (other parts from reference TRBV5-4 and TRBJ1-2): ETGVTQSPTHLIKTRGQQVTLRCSSQSGHNTVSWYQQALGQGPQFIFQYYREEENGRGNFPPRFSGLQFPNYSSELNVNALELDDSALYLCASSLRQSANYGYTFGSGTRLTVV.

The chain uses TRBV5-5 and TRBJ1-1, with D maybe TRBD1 (6 bases). V lost 4 bases, J lost 7 bases, and 8 bases lay in between. The CDR3 contains 11 residues. The germline V gene has CDR1 SGHKS and CDR2 YYEKEE (reference sequence). The CDR3 region has the DNA TGTGCCAGCAGCGAGGGGGTTGAAGCTTTCTTT. Its translation is CASSEGVEAFF. The whole variable domain, remainder taken from reference TRBV5-5 and TRBJ1-1, is DAGVTQSPTHLIKTRGQQVTLRCSPISGHKSVSWYQQVLGQGPQFIFQYYEKEERGRGNFPDRFSARQFPNYSSELNVNALLLGDSALYLCASSEGVEAFFGQGTRLTVV.

The chain has TRBV12-3 or TRBV12-4 and TRBJ1-2; D remains unclear. The length of the CDR3 is 13 residues. V lost 0 bases and J 6 bases, leaving 8 bases between the germline ends. Here the CDR3 DNA reads TGTGCCAGCAGTTTAGCGCGAGGAGATGGCTACACCTTC. Residues: CASSLARGDGYTF.

V gene TRBV12-3 or TRBV12-4 combines with J gene TRBJ1-5; no definite D call. The length of the CDR3 is 12 residues. V lost 4 bases, J lost 4 bases, and 5 bases lay in between. The chain's CDR3 is CASSSPNQPQHF. For the CDR3, the DNA is TGTGCCAGCAGTTCCCCAAATCAGCCCCAGCATTTT.

The chain employs TRBV5-4 and TRBJ2-1; a weak D match, TRBD1 (6 bases). Germline V gives CDR1 SGHNT, CDR2 YYREEE (reference sequence). This CDR3 region has 14 residues. The germline V and J ends were trimmed by 4 bases and 12 bases, with 20 bases remaining between them. This chain's CDR3 is CASSPRTLQGGQFF. DNA of the CDR3: TGTGCCAGCAGCCCCCGGACTCTACAGGGTGGGCAGTTCTTC.

The chain uses TRBV9 and TRBJ2-5; TRBD2 agrees at 7 bases. Germline CDR1 reads SGDLS; CDR2 reads YYNGEE. V trimming: 4 bases; J trimming: 2 bases; junction bases outside the gene matches: 5. The CDR3 runs 14 residues. The DNA of the CDR3 is TGTGCCAGCAGCTCCGGGACTACTCAAGAGACCCAGTACTTC. Translated, it gives CASSSGTTQETQYF.

The chain combines TRBV19 with TRBJ1-5; weak D call: TRBD1 (6 bases). Trimming cost V 2 bases and J 3 bases, with 8 bases left between them. Germline values: CDR1 LNHDA, CDR2 SQIVND (reference sequence). The length of the CDR3 is 14 residues. CDR3 in amino acids: CASSIWDINQPQHF. In DNA, the CDR3 is TGTGCCAGTAGTATATGGGACATCAATCAGCCCCAGCATTTT.

The chain joins TRBV14 to TRBJ2-5, with TRBD2 as a possible D gene (5 bases). V was pared by 0 bases and J by 6 bases, with 11 bases between. The CDR3 runs to 14 residues. Per germline, CDR1 SGHDN and CDR2 FVKESK. Here the CDR3 reads CASSQDGIAKTQYF. CDR3 coding DNA: TGTGCCAGCAGCCAAGATGGGATAGCGAAGACCCAGTACTTC.

This clone showed up just once. V and J are TRBV5-4 and TRBJ1-6, with D unclear. The CDR3 loop spans 13 amino acids. The ends were cut back, 4 bases at V and 10 bases at J, with 12 bases in the middle. CDR1 and CDR2 (germline): SGHNT, YYREEE (reference sequence). This CDR3 is CASSGERASPLHF. CDR3 nucleotide sequence: TGTGCCAGCAGCGGGGAGAGAGCCTCACCCCTCCACTTT.

The V gene is TRBV2, the J gene TRBJ2-2; 7 nucleotides align to TRBD2. CDR3 length: 15 residues. CDR1 is SNHLY and CDR2 is FYNNEI in the germline V gene. Trimming cost V 5 bases and J 1 base; bases outside gene matches: 4. The CDR3 bases are TGTGCCAGCAGTCGGGACTACGTGAACACCGGGGAGCTGTTTTTT. Translated, it gives CASSRDYVNTGELFF. Supplemented by reference TRBV2 and TRBJ2-2, the full variable domain reads EPEVTQTPSHQVTQMGQEVILRCVPISNHLYFYWYRQILGQKVEFLVSFYNNEISEKSEIFDDQFSVERPDGSNFTLKIRSTKLEDSAMYFCASSRDYVNTGELFFGEGSRLTVL.

The chain recombines TRBV9 with TRBJ2-2; possibly TRBD1 for D (6 bases). Germline lookup yields CDR1 SGDLS and CDR2 YYNGEE. V was trimmed by 3 bases and J by 4 bases, leaving 16 bases between them. The CDR3 runs 16 residues. CDR3 amino acids: CASSARDTKSTGELFF. The CDR3 DNA follows: TGTGCCAGCAGCGCCCGGGACACGAAATCCACCGGGGAGCTGTTTTTT.

In DNA form, the CDR3 reads TGTGCCAGTAGTATGGGACTAGCGGGGGCGGACTCCTACGAGCAGTACTTC. Encoded protein: CASSMGLAGADSYEQYF. The chain links TRBV19 to TRBJ2-7; 14 bases are shared with TRBD2. From germline, CDR1 is LNHDA and CDR2 SQIVND (reference sequence). This CDR3 region has 17 residues. V gave up 3 bases and J gave up 0 bases; unmatched junction bases: 4.

The gene calls are TRBV28 and TRBJ1-2; D may be TRBD1 (5 bases). Looked up from germline, CDR1 is MDHEN and CDR2 is SYDVKM. The germline V and J ends were trimmed by 2 bases and 0 bases, with 10 bases remaining between them. This CDR3 is built from 15 residues. In DNA form, the CDR3 reads TGTGCCAGCAGTTTAGGGGCGTCGGCTAACTATGGCTACACCTTC. It encodes CASSLGASANYGYTF.

The chain links TRBV2 to TRBJ2-1; D gene unclear. CDR1 and CDR2 (germline): SNHLY, FYNNEI. The CDR3 runs to 16 residues. V lost 0 bases to trimming and J lost 4 bases, with 13 bases between them. The CDR3 nucleotides read TGTGCCAGCAGTGAAGCGCTGGCTAGTTCGTACAATGAGCAGTTCTTC. This sequence encodes CASSEALASSYNEQFF.

This rearrangement joins TRBV10-3 to TRBJ1-5; TRBD1 aligns across 9 bases. J lost 4 bases, V lost 3 bases, and 4 bases had no gene match. Per the germline V gene, CDR1 is ENHRY and CDR2 is SYGVKD. The length of the CDR3 is 15 residues. The CDR3: CAISDGTGINQPQHF. The DNA for the CDR3 is TGTGCCATCAGTGACGGGACAGGGATAAATCAGCCCCAGCATTTT.

The rearrangement joins TRBV18 to TRBJ1-1; possibly TRBD1 for D (5 bases). The CDR3 is 13 residues long. V gave up 3 bases and J gave up 2 bases, with 7 bases separating them. Germline V CDR1 and CDR2: KGHSH, LQKENI. The CDR3 protein is CASSPRVNTEAFF. The CDR3 region has the DNA TGTGCCAGCTCACCCAGGGTTAACACTGAAGCTTTCTTT.

J is TRBJ2-7 and V is TRBV15; 11 bases match TRBD2. The CDR3 is made up of 16 amino acids. Germline CDR1 reads LNHNV; CDR2 reads YYDKDF (reference sequence). J gave up 6 bases and V 3 bases, and 10 bases lay outside the gene matches. The CDR3 DNA follows: TGTGCCACCAGCAGGGACTATAGCGGGAGGGCCGCCGAGCAGTACTTC. Translation gives CATSRDYSGRAAEQYF.

The chain joins TRBV25-1 to TRBJ2-3; 7 nucleotides agree with TRBD1. J was trimmed by 0 bases and V by 6 bases; bases with no gene match: 6. CDR1 MGHDK and CDR2 SYGVNS come from the germline V gene. The CDR3 has 15 amino acids. This CDR3 reads CASSDRVTSTDTQYF. In DNA, the CDR3 is TGTGCCAGCAGCGACAGGGTAACTAGCACAGATACGCAGTATTTT.

The chain couples TRBV13 to TRBJ2-2; tentative D call: TRBD2 (6 bases). V lost 2 bases and J lost 3, with 7 bases in between. Germline V gene sequence: CDR1 PRHDT, CDR2 FYEKMQ (reference sequence). This CDR3 has 14 amino acids. CDR3 coding DNA: TGTGCCAGCAGCTTATGGGGGGACACCGGGGAGCTGTTTTTT. Amino acids: CASSLWGDTGELFF.